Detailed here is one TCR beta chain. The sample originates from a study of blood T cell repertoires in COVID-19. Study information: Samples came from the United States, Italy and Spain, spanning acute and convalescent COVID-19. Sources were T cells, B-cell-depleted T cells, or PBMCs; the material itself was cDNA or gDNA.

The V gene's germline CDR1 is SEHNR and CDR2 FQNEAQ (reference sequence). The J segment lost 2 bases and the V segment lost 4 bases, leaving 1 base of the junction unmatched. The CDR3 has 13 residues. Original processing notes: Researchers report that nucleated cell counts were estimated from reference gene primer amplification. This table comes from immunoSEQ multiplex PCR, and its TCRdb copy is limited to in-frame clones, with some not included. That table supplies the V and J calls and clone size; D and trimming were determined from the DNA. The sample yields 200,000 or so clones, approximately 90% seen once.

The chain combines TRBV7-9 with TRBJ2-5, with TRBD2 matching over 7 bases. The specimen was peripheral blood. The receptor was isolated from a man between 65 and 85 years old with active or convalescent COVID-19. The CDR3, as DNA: TGTGCCAGCAGCTCTAGCGGACAAGAGACCCAGTACTTC. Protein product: CASSSSGQETQYF.